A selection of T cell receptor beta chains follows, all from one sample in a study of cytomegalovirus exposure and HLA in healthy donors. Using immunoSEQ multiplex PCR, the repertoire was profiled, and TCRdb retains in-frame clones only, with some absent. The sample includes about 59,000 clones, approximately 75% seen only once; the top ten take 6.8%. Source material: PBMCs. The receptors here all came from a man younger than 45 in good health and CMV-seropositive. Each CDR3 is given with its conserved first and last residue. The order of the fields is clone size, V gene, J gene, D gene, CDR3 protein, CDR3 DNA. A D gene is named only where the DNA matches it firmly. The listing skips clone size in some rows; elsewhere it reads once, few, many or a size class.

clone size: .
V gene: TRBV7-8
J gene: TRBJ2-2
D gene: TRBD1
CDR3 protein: CASSHPVQGAGTGELFF
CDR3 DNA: TGTGCCAGCAGCCACCCGGTACAGGGGGCGGGCACCGGGGAGCTGTTTTTT

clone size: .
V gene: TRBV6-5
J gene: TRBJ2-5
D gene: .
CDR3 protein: CASRNRQETQYF
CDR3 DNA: TGTGCCAGCAGGAACAGACAAGAGACCCAGTACTTC

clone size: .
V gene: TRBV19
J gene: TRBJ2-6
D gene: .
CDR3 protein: CASSDEFFSGANVLTF
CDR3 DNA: TGTGCCAGTAGTGATGAGTTCTTCTCTGGGGCCAACGTCCTGACTTTC

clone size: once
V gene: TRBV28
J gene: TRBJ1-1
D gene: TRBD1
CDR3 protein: CASSSRGRGRTEAFF
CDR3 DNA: TGTGCCAGCAGTTCTAGGGGCAGGGGGCGAACTGAAGCTTTCTTT

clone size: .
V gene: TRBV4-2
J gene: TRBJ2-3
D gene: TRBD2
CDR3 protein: CASSQERGGPDTQYF
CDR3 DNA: TGTGCCAGCAGCCAAGAGCGGGGGGGCCCAGATACGCAGTATTTT

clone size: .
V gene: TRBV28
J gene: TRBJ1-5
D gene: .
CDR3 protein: CASSGGSQPQHF
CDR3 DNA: TGTGCCAGCAGCGGGGGGAGTCAGCCCCAGCATTTT

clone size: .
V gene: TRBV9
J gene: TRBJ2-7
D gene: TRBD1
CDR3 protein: CASSVEGGTGSYEQYF
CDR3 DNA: TGTGCCAGCAGCGTAGAAGGCGGGACAGGGTCTTACGAGCAGTACTTC

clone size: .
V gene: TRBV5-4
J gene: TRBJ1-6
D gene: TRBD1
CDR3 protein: CASSTGTGGSSYNSPLHF
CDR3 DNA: TGTGCCAGCAGCACAGGGACAGGGGGAAGCTCCTATAATTCACCCCTCCACTTT

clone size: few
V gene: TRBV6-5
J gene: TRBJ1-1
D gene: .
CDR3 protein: CASSSGAQGNTEAFF
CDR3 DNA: TGTGCCAGCAGCTCCGGCGCACAGGGGAACACTGAAGCTTTCTTT

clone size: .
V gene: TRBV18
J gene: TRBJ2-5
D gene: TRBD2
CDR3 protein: CASSPPGGSETQYF
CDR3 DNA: TGTGCCAGCTCACCACCCGGGGGGTCGGAGACCCAGTACTTC

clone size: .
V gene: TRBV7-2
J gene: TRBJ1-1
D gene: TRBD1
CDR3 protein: CASSAGQGTEAFF
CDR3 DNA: TGTGCCAGCAGCGCGGGACAGGGCACTGAAGCTTTCTTT

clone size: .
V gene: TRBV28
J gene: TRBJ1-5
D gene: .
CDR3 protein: CASSLSGGSQPQHF
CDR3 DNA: TGTGCCAGCAGTTTATCGGGGGGCTCCCAGCCCCAGCATTTT

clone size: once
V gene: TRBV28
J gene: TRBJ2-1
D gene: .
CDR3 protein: CASSLRSRVNEQFF
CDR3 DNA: TGTGCCAGCAGTTTAAGGTCCAGGGTCAATGAGCAGTTCTTC

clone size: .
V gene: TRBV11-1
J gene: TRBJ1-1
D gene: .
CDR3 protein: CASGVGNTEAFF
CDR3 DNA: TGTGCCAGCGGAGTGGGTAACACTGAAGCTTTCTTT

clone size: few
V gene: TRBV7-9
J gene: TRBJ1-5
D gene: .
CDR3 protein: CASSSTENQPQHF
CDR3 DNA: TGTGCCAGCAGCTCGACAGAGAATCAGCCCCAGCATTTT

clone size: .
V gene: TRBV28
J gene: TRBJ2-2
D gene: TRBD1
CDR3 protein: CASSRPGTGIIAAGELFF
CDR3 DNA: TGTGCCAGCAGCCGACCGGGGACAGGGATAATAGCGGCCGGGGAGCTGTTTTTT

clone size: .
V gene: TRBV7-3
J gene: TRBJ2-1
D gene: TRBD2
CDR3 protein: CASSSRGGGYNEQFF
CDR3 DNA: TGTGCCAGCAGCTCGCGGGGGGGCGGGTACAATGAGCAGTTCTTC

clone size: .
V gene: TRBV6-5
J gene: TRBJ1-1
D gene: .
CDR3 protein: CASSNPGLNAIEAFF
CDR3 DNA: TGTGCCAGCAGTAACCCAGGGCTCAACGCGATTGAAGCTTTCTTT

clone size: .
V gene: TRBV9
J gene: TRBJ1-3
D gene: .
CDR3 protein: CASTDNSGNTIYF
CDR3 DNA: TGTGCCAGCACTGACAACTCTGGAAACACCATATATTTT

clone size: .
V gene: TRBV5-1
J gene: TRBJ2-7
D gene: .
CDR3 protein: CASSLWGAGDEQYF
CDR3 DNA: TGCGCCAGCAGCCTGTGGGGGGCGGGGGACGAGCAGTACTTC

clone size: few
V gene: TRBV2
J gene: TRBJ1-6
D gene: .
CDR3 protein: CASSPGSSNSPLHF
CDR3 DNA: TGTGCCAGCAGCCCCGGGTCGTCAAATTCACCCCTCCACTTT

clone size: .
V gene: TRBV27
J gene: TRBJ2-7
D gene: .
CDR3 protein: CASSPSVRADYEQYF
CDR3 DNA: TGTGCCAGCAGTCCCTCCGTCAGGGCCGACTACGAGCAGTACTTC

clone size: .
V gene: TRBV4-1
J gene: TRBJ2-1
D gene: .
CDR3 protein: CASSQPLRDTDNEQFF
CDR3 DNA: TGCGCCAGCAGCCAACCTCTCCGGGACACAGACAATGAGCAGTTCTTC

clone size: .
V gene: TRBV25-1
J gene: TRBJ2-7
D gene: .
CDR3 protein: CASSPFNTIYEQYF
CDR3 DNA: TGTGCCAGCAGTCCTTTCAACACAATCTACGAGCAGTACTTC

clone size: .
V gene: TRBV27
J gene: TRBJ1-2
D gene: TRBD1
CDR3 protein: CASTKTGGINYGYTF
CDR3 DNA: TGTGCCAGCACAAAGACAGGGGGGATCAACTATGGCTACACCTTC

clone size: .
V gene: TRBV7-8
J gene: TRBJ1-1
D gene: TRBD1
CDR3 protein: CASSLRGTGGAGTEAFF
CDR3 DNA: TGTGCCAGCAGCTTAAGAGGGACAGGGGGCGCTGGGACTGAAGCTTTCTTT

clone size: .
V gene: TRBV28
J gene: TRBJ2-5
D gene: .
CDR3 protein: CASSLYNEETQYF
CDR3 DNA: TGTGCCAGCAGTTTATACAACGAAGAGACCCAGTACTTC

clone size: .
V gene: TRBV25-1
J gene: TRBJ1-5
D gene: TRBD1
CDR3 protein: CASSEWSGGADQPQHF
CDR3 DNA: TGTGCCAGCAGTGAATGGTCAGGGGGCGCAGATCAGCCCCAGCATTTT

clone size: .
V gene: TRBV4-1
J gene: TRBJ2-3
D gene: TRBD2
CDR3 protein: CASSRRTSGADTQYF
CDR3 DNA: TGCGCCAGCAGCCGTCGGACTAGCGGGGCAGATACGCAGTATTTT

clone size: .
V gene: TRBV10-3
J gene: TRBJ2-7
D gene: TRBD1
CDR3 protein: CAISARTGGVRSEQYF
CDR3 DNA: TGTGCCATCAGTGCCCGGACAGGGGGGGTACGCAGCGAGCAGTACTTC

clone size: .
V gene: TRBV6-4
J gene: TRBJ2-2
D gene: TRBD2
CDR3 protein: CASSSGENTGELFF
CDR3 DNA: TGTGCCAGCAGTAGCGGGGAGAACACCGGGGAGCTGTTTTTT

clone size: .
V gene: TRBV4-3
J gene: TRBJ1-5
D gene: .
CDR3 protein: CASSQETGTQPQHF
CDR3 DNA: TGCGCCAGCAGCCAAGAGACAGGCACCCAGCCCCAGCATTTT

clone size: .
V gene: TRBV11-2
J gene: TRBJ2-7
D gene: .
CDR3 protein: CASSLDLGDYEQYF
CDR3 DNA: TGTGCCAGCAGCTTAGATCTCGGGGACTACGAGCAGTACTTC

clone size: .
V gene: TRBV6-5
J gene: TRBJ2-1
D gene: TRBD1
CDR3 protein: CASSYSETGDFDEQFF
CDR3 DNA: TGTGCCAGCAGTTACTCGGAGACAGGGGATTTCGATGAGCAGTTCTTC

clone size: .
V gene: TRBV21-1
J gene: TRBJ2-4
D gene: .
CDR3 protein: CASSPPWAQGPRVMAKNIQYF
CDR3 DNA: TGTGCCAGCAGCCCACCGTGGGCCCAGGGGCCTAGGGTCATGGCCAAAAACATTCAGTACTTC

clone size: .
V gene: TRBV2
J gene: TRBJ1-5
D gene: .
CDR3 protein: CASSDRRGNQPQHF
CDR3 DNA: TGTGCCAGCAGTGATCGCAGGGGAAATCAGCCCCAGCATTTT

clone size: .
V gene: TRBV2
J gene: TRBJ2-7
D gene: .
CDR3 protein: CASSGGAGYEQYF
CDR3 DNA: TGTGCCAGCAGTGGCGGGGCCGGCTACGAGCAGTACTTC

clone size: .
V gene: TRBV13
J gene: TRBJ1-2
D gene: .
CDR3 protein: CASSLSGVYGYTF
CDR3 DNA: TGTGCCAGCAGCTTATCAGGGGTCTATGGCTACACCTTC

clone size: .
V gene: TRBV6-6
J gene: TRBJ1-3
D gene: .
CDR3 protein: CASTNHLQGSGNTIYF
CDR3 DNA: TGTGCCAGCACTAATCACCTGCAGGGATCTGGAAACACCATATATTTT

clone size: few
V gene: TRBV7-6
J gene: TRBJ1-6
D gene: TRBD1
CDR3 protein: CASSLEYGDRNNSPLHF
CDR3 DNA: TGTGCCAGCAGCTTAGAGTATGGGGACAGGAATAATTCACCCCTCCACTTT

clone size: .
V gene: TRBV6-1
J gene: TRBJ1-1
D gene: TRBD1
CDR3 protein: CASSAGGFNTEAFF
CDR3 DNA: TGTGCCAGCAGTGCAGGGGGTTTCAACACTGAAGCTTTCTTT